A selection of T cell receptor beta chains follows, all from one sample in a study of blood T cell repertoires in COVID-19. Measured with immunoSEQ multiplex PCR; TCRdb has only the in-frame clones, and not every one. Here the sample spans hundreds of thousands of clones, about 88% being singletons. The sample comprised PBMCs or T cells enriched from blood (not recorded which). Receptor source: a woman between 45 and 60 years old who had recovered from COVID-19. CDR3s include the opening cysteine and the closing phenylalanine or tryptophan. D genes are given only for firm matches. Clone size is stated in some rows and not others, as once, few, many or a class when expanded.

V	length	D	size	J	CDR3	DNA
TRBV7-6	20	NA	NA	TRBJ1-2	CASSLNDGSGGVVAVKGYTF	TGTGCCAGCAGCCTCAATGACGGATCGGGGGGGGTAGTGGCAGTGAAGGGCTACACCTTC
TRBV19	15	TRBD2	NA	TRBJ2-3	CASRGLAGVADTQYF	TGTGCCAGTAGGGGACTAGCGGGAGTGGCAGATACGCAGTATTTT
TRBV5-1	13	NA	NA	TRBJ2-7	CASRTDMSYEQYF	TGCGCCAGCAGGACCGACATGTCCTACGAGCAGTACTTC
TRBV6-5	15	NA	NA	TRBJ2-4	CASRLLAVTKNIQYF	TGTGCCAGCAGACTACTAGCAGTAACCAAAAACATTCAGTACTTC
TRBV5-4	15	TRBD1	NA	TRBJ1-2	CASSLGEQGNYGYTF	TGTGCCAGCAGCTTAGGGGAACAGGGGAACTATGGCTACACCTTC
TRBV9	17	TRBD2	once	TRBJ2-3	CASTPFLAGASTDTQYF	TGTGCCAGCACCCCGTTTCTAGCGGGAGCTAGCACAGATACGCAGTATTTT
TRBV30	15	NA	NA	TRBJ2-7	CAWTQYRDPSYEQYF	TGTGCCTGGACCCAGTACAGGGACCCCTCGTACGAGCAGTACTTC
TRBV2	13	TRBD2	NA	TRBJ2-1	CASSDGLAGKQFF	TGTGCCAGCAGTGACGGCCTAGCGGGAAAGCAGTTCTTC
TRBV25-1	14	NA	NA	TRBJ1-5	CASSEYPGDQPQHF	TGTGCCAGCAGTGAATATCCGGGGGATCAGCCCCAGCATTTT
TRBV7-9	15	NA	NA	TRBJ2-1	CASSSRGSSYNEQFF	TGTGCCAGCAGCTCTCGGGGGAGCTCCTACAATGAGCAGTTCTTC
TRBV18	13	NA	NA	TRBJ1-3	CASSLISTDTIYF	TGTGCCAGCTCACTAATCTCGACAGACACCATATATTTT
TRBV29-1	13	NA	few	TRBJ1-1	CSAQRVQGAEAFF	TGCAGCGCCCAGAGGGTACAGGGCGCTGAAGCTTTCTTT
TRBV2	14	NA	NA	TRBJ2-3	CASSDKRLTDTQYF	TGTGCCAGCAGTGACAAGCGCCTCACAGATACGCAGTATTTT